This T cell receptor beta chain is from a study of blood T cell repertoires in COVID-19 (dated by TCRdb to about 2020). For context, the study as a whole: Samples from collaborators originated in the United States, Italy and Spain and spanned both the acute and convalescent phases of COVID-19. The prospective study material was composed of cDNA or gDNA derived from T cells, B-cell-depleted T cells, or PBMCs. Nearly every sample came with metadata listing a de-identified subject ID, COVID-19 status, age in years and sex. The samples were drawn from two sources: the first 160 participants of the ongoing ImmuneRACE study, and 950 to 1,500 subjects contributed by 6 global collaborators. A freely available public database, intended as a resource for researchers studying the immune response to SARS-CoV-2, is where the repertoires were released. Subjects who had been exposed to COVID-19, were actively infected with it, or had recovered from it provided the deeply sampled blood TCRbeta repertoires that made up the dataset. Where HLA class I and class II types were available, the types were taken from metadata supplied by the sample provider, not from assay-based typing. The paper as a whole reports these results and caveats: How much clinical and demographic metadata was included differed by source and by participant, and the metadata was provided uncurated.

TCRbeta CDR3 regions were amplified from genomic DNA by means of the immunoSEQ Assay, a bias-controlled multiplex PCR. Under the source paper's analysis protocol: The number of nucleated cells in each sample was estimated from the amplification of reference gene primers within the assay. Sequence reads were collapsed and filtered to measure the absolute abundance of every unique TCRbeta CDR3 rearrangement. For each sample, productive Simpson clonality was calculated by taking the square root of Simpson's diversity index across productive rearrangements. Not all clones reach the TCRdb copy of this immuneACCESS table, which keeps in-frame sequences only. Checked studies attribute under half of the gap to unresolved V genes and leave the rest unexplained. Clonal size and the V and J genes are those of that table, whereas D and trimming came from the DNA. Here the sample has just under 65,000 clones; approximately 78% occur a single time. 12% to 15% of the sample comes from the top ten.

V is cut back by 0 bases and J by 7 bases, with 6 bases in the junction unmatched. The germline V gene supplies CDR1 MNHEY and CDR2 SVGAGI. The CDR3 starts with the cysteine, ends with the phenylalanine, and has 15 residues. Kept here is only the CDR3 DNA, which spans 45 bases and is read in frame from base 1. Concerning this clone: No cognate antigen has been identified for it. There are no base qualities to consult, and no much larger clone falls within one base.

At one collaborating source in Seattle, patients were enrolled during active infection and were followed longitudinally through the course of disease. Collaborating institutions collected whole blood in K2EDTA tubes following their own protocols. For TCRbeta analysis, collaborators shipped samples as frozen whole blood, isolated PBMCs, or DNA extracted from either of those sample types. The sequence links TRBV6-5 to TRBJ1-5; TRBD1 matches 7 bases in the middle. Specimen: peripheral blood. The sequence was collected from a man in his 60s with COVID-19, enrolled during active disease. The nucleotide sequence is given as TGTGCCAGCAGTTACTCGAGGGGGCACGGACAGCCCCAGCATTTT. This is translated as CASSYSRGHGQPQHF.